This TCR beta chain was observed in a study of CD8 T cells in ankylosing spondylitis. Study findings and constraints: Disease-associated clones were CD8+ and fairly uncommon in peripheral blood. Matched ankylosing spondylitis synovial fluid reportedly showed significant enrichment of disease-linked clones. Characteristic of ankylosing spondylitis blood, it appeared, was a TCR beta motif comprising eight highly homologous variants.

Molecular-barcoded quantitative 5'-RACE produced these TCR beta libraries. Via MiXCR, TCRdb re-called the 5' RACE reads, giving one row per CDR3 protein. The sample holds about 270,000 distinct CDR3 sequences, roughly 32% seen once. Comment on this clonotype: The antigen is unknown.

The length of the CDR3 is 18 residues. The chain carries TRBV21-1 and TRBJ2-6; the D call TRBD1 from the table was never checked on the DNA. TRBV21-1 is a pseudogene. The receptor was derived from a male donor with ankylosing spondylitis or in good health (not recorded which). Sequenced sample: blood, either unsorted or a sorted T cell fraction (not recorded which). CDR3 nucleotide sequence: TGTGCCAGCAGCCCGAGACAGCTACTCCCCTCTGGGGCCAACGTCCTGACTTTC. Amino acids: CASSPRQLLPSGANVLTF.